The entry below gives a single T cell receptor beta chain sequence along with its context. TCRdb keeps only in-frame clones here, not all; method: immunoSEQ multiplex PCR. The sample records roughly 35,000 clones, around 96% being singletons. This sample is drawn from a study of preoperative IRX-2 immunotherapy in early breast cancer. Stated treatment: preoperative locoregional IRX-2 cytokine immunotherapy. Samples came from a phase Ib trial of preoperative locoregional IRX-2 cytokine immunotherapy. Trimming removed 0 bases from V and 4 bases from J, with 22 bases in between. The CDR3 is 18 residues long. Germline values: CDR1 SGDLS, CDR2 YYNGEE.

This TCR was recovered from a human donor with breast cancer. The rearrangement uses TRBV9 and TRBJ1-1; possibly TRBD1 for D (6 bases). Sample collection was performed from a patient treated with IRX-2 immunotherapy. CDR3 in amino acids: CASSVEAGGPRPGTEAFF. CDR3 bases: TGTGCCAGCAGCGTAGAGGCGGGGGGCCCTCGACCAGGCACTGAAGCTTTCTTT.